This entry lists 30 T cell receptor beta chains sequenced from one sample in a study of T cells in localized non-small cell lung cancer. Produced via immunoSEQ multiplex PCR; TCRdb's table is partial and in-frame only. Counted here are tens of thousands of clones, roughly nine tenths occurring once; the ten biggest clones make up 15% to 20%. This specimen was peripheral blood mononuclear cells, taken before any cancer treatment. Receptors originate from a man aged 40-75 years with stage III lung adenocarcinoma.

This clone was recorded only once. V is TRBV5-8 and J is TRBJ1-3; 8 nucleotides match TRBD1. Germline V gene data show CDR1 as SGHTS and CDR2 as YDEGEE. The CDR3 sequence is 13 residues long. J was trimmed by 4 bases and V by 5 bases; bases with no gene match: 2. The CDR3 region has the DNA TGTGCCAGCAGTTGGACAGGGGGAAACACCATATATTTT. The encoded protein is CASSWTGGNTIYF.

This chain joins TRBV6-5 and TRBJ2-5; D possibly corresponds to TRBD1 (5 bases). The ends were cut back, 6 bases at V and 5 bases at J, with 13 bases in the middle. The CDR3 is 13 amino acids. Germline lookup yields CDR1 MNHEY and CDR2 SVGAGI. CDR3 coding DNA: TGTGCCAGCAGCACTCAGGGCCGGGAGACCCAGTACTTC. It is translated as CASSTQGRETQYF.

V is TRBV28 and J is TRBJ1-5; TRBD1 is a possible D gene (6 bases). In germline, CDR1 is MDHEN, CDR2 SYDVKM. V lost 2 bases and J lost 5, with 19 bases in between. The CDR3 runs 17 residues. CDR3 region: CASSLGRGAGTDQPQHF. CDR3 bases: TGTGCCAGCAGTTTAGGCAGGGGAGCGGGGACCGATCAGCCCCAGCATTTT.

The V and J genes are TRBV14 and TRBJ2-7; weak D call: TRBD1 (6 bases). V dropped 4 bases and J dropped 2 bases, with 15 bases sitting between them. This CDR3 is built from 15 residues. Germline V gene sequence: CDR1 SGHDN, CDR2 FVKESK. CDR3 region: CASSPTGTKPYEQYF. The CDR3 DNA is TGTGCCAGCAGCCCTACCGGGACAAAGCCCTACGAGCAGTACTTC.

V and J are TRBV5-1 and TRBJ2-4, with D unclear. Trimming left V 4 bases short and J 9 bases short, with 14 bases between. Germline CDR1 and CDR2: SGHRS and YFSETQ. The CDR3 sequence is 13 residues long. This CDR3 reads CASSPELSGIQYF. In DNA, the CDR3 is TGCGCCAGCAGCCCAGAGTTATCCGGCATTCAGTACTTC. Variable domain in full (rest from reference TRBV5-1 and TRBJ2-4): KAGVTQTPRYLIKTRGQQVTLSCSPISGHRSVSWYQQTPGQGLQFLFEYFSETQRNKGNFPGRFSGRQFSNSRSEMNVSTLELGDSALYLCASSPELSGIQYFGAGTRLSVL.

This clone was seen a single time. J is TRBJ2-7 and V is TRBV5-1; a weak D match, TRBD1 (6 bases). The V gene lost 0 bases and the J gene lost 3 bases, with 10 bases spanning the gap. This CDR3 has 14 residues. CDR1 is SGHRS, CDR2 YFSETQ, per germline. The CDR3 nucleotides read TGCGCCAGCAGCTTGGGGACAGATGACTACGAGCAGTACTTC. It codes for CASSLGTDDYEQYF.

The chain joins TRBV18 to TRBJ2-5; 7 bases map to TRBD1. Losses at the gene ends were 3 bases for V and 4 bases for J; bases not matched to a gene: 5. This CDR3 is built from 14 residues. Germline V CDR1 and CDR2: KGHSH, LQKENI. The CDR3 here is CASSPRRQGETQYF. In nucleotides, the CDR3 is TGTGCCAGCTCACCCCGGAGACAGGGAGAGACCCAGTACTTC.

The J gene is TRBJ2-2, the V gene TRBV5-4; 8 bases are shared with TRBD2. The CDR3 runs to 15 residues. With 2 bases clipped from V and 6 bases from J, the junction kept 6 bases outside the gene matches. Germline V gives CDR1 SGHNT, CDR2 YYREEE (reference sequence). The CDR3 DNA sequence: TGTGCCAGCAGCTTAGGACTAGCCAGGTCCGGGGAGCTGTTTTTT. Its protein is CASSLGLARSGELFF.

This clone was counted once. The rearrangement joins TRBV7-2 to TRBJ2-7; no reliable D call. Germline V gene sequence: CDR1 SGHTA, CDR2 FQGNSA. V shed 1 base and J shed 2 bases, with 9 bases lying between them. The CDR3 is 14 amino acids. The CDR3 loop is CASSLDSVAYEQYF. The CDR3 DNA sequence: TGTGCCAGCAGCTTAGACAGTGTTGCCTACGAGCAGTACTTC.

This clone has a handful of counts. DNA for the CDR3: TGTGCCAGCAGTGGGTGGATAGGGAACACTGAAGCTTTCTTT. It translates to CASSGWIGNTEAFF. The rearrangement links TRBV2 to TRBJ1-1; D is unclear. Trimming removed 4 bases from V and 1 base from J, with 10 bases in between. Germline values: CDR1 SNHLY, CDR2 FYNNEI. CDR3 length: 14 amino acids.

This chain links TRBV28 with TRBJ2-7; no firm D call. The germline gives CDR1 MDHEN, CDR2 SYDVKM. The V end lost 8 bases, the J end lost 0 bases, and 8 bases lay between the germline ends. The CDR3 runs to 12 residues. The CDR3 protein is CASGRSSYEQYF. The DNA for the CDR3 is TGTGCCAGCGGTAGGAGCTCCTACGAGCAGTACTTC.

The rearrangement links TRBV5-1 to TRBJ2-2, with D uncertain. The CDR3 is made up of 14 amino acids. Deletions cut 3 bases from V and 0 bases from J, with 6 bases between. CDR1 is SGHRS, CDR2 YFSETQ, per germline. The CDR3 loop reads CASSSRANTGELFF. Written as DNA, the CDR3 is TGCGCCAGCAGCTCCCGCGCGAACACCGGGGAGCTGTTTTTT.

The rearrangement joins TRBV5-6 to TRBJ2-3; tentatively, D is TRBD1 (6 bases). The V and J ends lost 3 bases and 7 bases respectively, with 12 bases between them. The germline gives CDR1 SGHDT, CDR2 YYEEEE. This CDR3 is built from 13 residues. The chain's CDR3 is CASSSHTGNTQYF. The CDR3 nucleotides read TGTGCCAGCAGCTCACACACAGGGAATACGCAGTATTTT. The full variable domain, its missing parts supplied by reference TRBV5-6 and TRBJ2-3, is DAGVTQSPTHLIKTRGQQVTLRCSPKSGHDTVSWYQQALGQGPQFIFQYYEEEERQRGNFPDRFSGHQFPNYSSELNVNALLLGDSALYLCASSSHTGNTQYFGPGTRLTVL.

The chain joins TRBV7-9 to TRBJ2-3; TRBD2 might be the D (6 bases). The germline CDR1 and CDR2 sequences are SEHNR and FQNEAQ (reference sequence). Deletions cut 5 bases from V and 1 base from J, with 13 bases between. The CDR3 totals 15 residues. In DNA form, the CDR3 reads TGTGCCAGCAGCCGACGCGGGGAAGGCACAGATACGCAGTATTTT. This gives the protein CASSRRGEGTDTQYF.

The chain carries TRBV2 and TRBJ1-4; no firm D call. Looked up from germline, CDR1 is SNHLY and CDR2 is FYNNEI. The CDR3 loop spans 12 amino acids. V was trimmed by 5 bases and J by 7 bases, leaving 8 bases between them. The DNA of the CDR3 is TGTGCCAGCAGTAAGGCCATTGAAAAACTGTTTTTT. Amino acids: CASSKAIEKLFF.

V gene TRBV4-1 combines with J gene TRBJ1-2; 7 positions agree with TRBD1. V lost 0 bases to trimming and J lost 4 bases; unmatched junction nucleotides: 11. Germline assignment: CDR1 MGHRA and CDR2 YSYEKL. The CDR3 is made up of 17 amino acids. In DNA, the CDR3 is TGCGCCAGCAGCCAAGATGAGACAGGGACACTGATCTATGGCTACACCTTC. Its protein product is CASSQDETGTLIYGYTF.

This clone was seen just once. This chain uses TRBV6-6 with TRBJ2-7; D is undetermined. The ends were cut back, 10 bases at V and 3 bases at J, with 19 bases in the middle. Germline CDR1 MNHNY, CDR2 SVGAGI (reference sequence). The CDR3 is 14 residues long. The CDR3 nucleotides read TGTGCCACCCTTTCGGCCGGGTCCAACTACGAGCAGTACTTC. It specifies CATLSAGSNYEQYF.

In its sample, this clone was seen a few times. The chain carries TRBV6-6 and TRBJ2-1, with D possibly being TRBD1 (5 bases). V was cut by 4 bases and J by 2 bases, with 15 bases left in between. The CDR3 totals 16 residues. CDR1 is MNHNY, CDR2 SVGAGI, per germline (reference sequence). This CDR3 reads CASSSDSLPTYNEQFF. The CDR3, as DNA: TGTGCCAGCAGTTCCGACAGTCTCCCAACCTACAATGAGCAGTTCTTC.

V is TRBV5-1 and J is TRBJ1-1; D not resolved. This CDR3 spans 14 amino acids. Germline V gives CDR1 SGHRS, CDR2 YFSETQ. The V gene lost 0 bases and the J gene lost 11 bases, with 17 bases spanning the gap. The CDR3 reads CASSLAVGTAEAFF. Here the CDR3 DNA reads TGCGCCAGCAGCTTGGCCGTTGGCACCGCCGAGGCTTTCTTT.

The chain combines TRBV15 with TRBJ1-2, with a tentative D call TRBD1 (6 bases). The CDR3 extends over 17 amino acids. Trimming cost V 3 bases and J 3 bases, with 20 bases left between them. Germline V lookup: CDR1 LNHNV, CDR2 YYDKDF (reference sequence). The chain's CDR3 is CATSRVQTGLRDYGYTF. The DNA for the CDR3 is TGTGCCACCAGCAGGGTTCAGACAGGCCTGAGAGACTATGGCTACACCTTC.

The J gene is TRBJ2-5, the V gene TRBV18, with 7 bases fitting TRBD1. The germline V gene encodes CDR1 KGHSH and CDR2 LQKENI. The CDR3 has 14 residues. The V gene end was trimmed by 6 bases and the J gene end by 1 base; junction bases not matched to a gene: 5. The CDR3 protein is CASSSGQIQETQYF. CDR3 coding DNA: TGTGCCAGCTCCTCGGGACAGATCCAAGAGACCCAGTACTTC. The full variable domain, its missing parts supplied by reference TRBV18 and TRBJ2-5, is NAGVMQNPRHLVRRRGQEARLRCSPMKGHSHVYWYRQLPEEGLKFMVYLQKENIIDESGMPKERFSAEFPKEGPSILRIQQVVRGDSAAYFCASSSGQIQETQYFGPGTRLLVL.

The chain combines TRBV10-2 with TRBJ2-6; 11 positions agree with TRBD1. From germline, CDR1 is WSHSY and CDR2 SAAADI. The J segment lost 2 bases and the V segment lost 2 bases, leaving 8 bases of the junction unmatched. The CDR3 has 19 amino acids. In nucleotides, the CDR3 is TGCGCCAGCAGTGAGGTGGTACCGGGACAGGGGGCTGGGGCCAACGTCCTGACTTTC. Translated: CASSEVVPGQGAGANVLTF.

V usage is TRBV28 and J usage is TRBJ1-5; a weak D match, TRBD1 (6 bases). The CDR3 is 15 amino acids. Germline V gene data show CDR1 as MDHEN and CDR2 as SYDVKM. Between the trimmed V and J ends, which lost 6 bases and 3 bases, there was a span of 15 bases. The CDR3 loop is CASSERGRSNQPQHF. CDR3 in DNA: TGTGCCAGCAGCGAACGGGGGCGATCCAATCAGCCCCAGCATTTT.

The chain recombines TRBV11-3 with TRBJ2-6, with D unresolved. The CDR3 runs 18 residues. V was shortened by 3 bases and J by 0 bases, with 15 bases between the two germline ends. The germline V gene encodes CDR1 SGHNT and CDR2 YENEEA. The CDR3 bases are TGTGCCAGCAGCTTGAGGAAATCGGGTTCCTCTGGGGCCAACGTCCTGACTTTC. Protein sequence: CASSLRKSGSSGANVLTF.

In DNA form, the CDR3 reads TGTGCCAGCAGCCAAACCGACAGGAGCTCTGGAAACACCATATATTTT. It codes for CASSQTDRSSGNTIYF. V usage is TRBV4-2 and J usage is TRBJ1-3; possibly TRBD1 for D (6 bases). V was trimmed by 2 bases and J by 0 bases, leaving 11 bases between them. The V gene's germline CDR1 is LGHNA and CDR2 YNFKEQ. The CDR3 is made up of 16 amino acids.

The CDR3 loop reads CASSKGSRTDTQYF. The CDR3 DNA follows: TGTGCCAGCAGCAAAGGAAGCAGAACAGATACGCAGTATTTT. The genes are TRBV21-1 and TRBJ2-3. TRBV21-1 is tagged as a pseudogene. The CDR3 spans 14 residues.

The V gene is TRBV9, the J gene TRBJ1-2; D is uncertain. The CDR3 sequence is 15 residues long. Trimming cost V 2 bases and J 3 bases, with 14 bases left between them. Germline CDR1 is SGDLS and CDR2 is YYNGEE. The CDR3 bases are TGTGCCAGCAGCGTTGGCGGGATGGAGGACTATGGCTACACCTTC. Residues: CASSVGGMEDYGYTF.

The chain uses TRBV27 and TRBJ1-1; perhaps TRBD1 as D (5 bases). V lost 5 bases, J lost 7 bases, and 20 bases lay in between. Germline values: CDR1 MNHEY, CDR2 SMNVEV (reference sequence). This CDR3 is built from 15 residues. CDR3: CASSHRDRYDGEAFF. CDR3 DNA: TGTGCCAGCAGTCACCGGGACCGATATGACGGTGAAGCTTTCTTT.

This rearrangement joins TRBV23-1 to TRBJ1-2, with 8 bases that match TRBD1. TRBV23-1 is an ORF; its function is uncertain. The CDR3 has 16 amino acids. With V trimmed by 3 bases and J by 8 bases, 14 bases remained unmatched. The CDR3 here is CASSHPPPDRAGGYTF. In DNA, the CDR3 is TGCGCCAGCAGTCACCCACCCCCGGACAGGGCTGGAGGCTACACCTTC.

J is TRBJ2-7 and V is TRBV11-2; TRBD1 might be the D (6 bases). Germline CDR1 reads SGHAT; CDR2 reads FQNNGV. This CDR3 is 13 amino acids long. Trimming took off 3 bases at V and 1 base at J, with 7 bases between the two ends. CDR3 DNA: TGTGCCAGCAGCTTCACAGGGTCCTACGAGCAGTACTTC. This gives the protein CASSFTGSYEQYF.